Sequencing of this TCR beta chain was carried out in a study of shared clonotypes between healthy human individuals. Study results and caveats: Generation probability values for non-shared clonotypes were lower than those for clonotypes shared by all four donors. Clonotype sharing across a few donors was observed for around 5.1% of naive CD4 clonotypes.

Healthy HIV-negative adults without recent acute infections or vaccinations served as donors. Germline loops: CDR1 MNHNS, CDR2 SASEGT. This CDR3 region has 17 residues. V dropped 2 bases and J dropped 10; count of bases not matched to a gene: 12. Repertoires were generated with immunoSEQ multiplex PCR, while TCRdb's copy carries only in-frame clones and drops some. The data contain under 350,000 clones, around 87% of them singletons. This clone has only one observation. Its specificity is unknown. Material for sequencing was memory CD8+ T cells sorted from blood. The subset denotes: CD45RO+ cells pooled with CCR7-negative TemRA cells. This chain links TRBV6-1 with TRBJ2-1; 12 bases are a match to TRBD2. The source is a man aged 18 to 29 in good health. This CDR3 is CASSERMLAGGPREQFF. The CDR3 nucleotides are TGTGCCAGCAGTGAACGAATGCTAGCGGGGGGGCCAAGAGAGCAGTTCTTC.